The 15 T cell receptor beta chains in this list originate from one sample, sequenced in a study of neurological immune-mediated disorders. As to time point: longitudinal time-point 3. TCRdb reprocessed the 5' RACE reads via MiXCR and lists one record per CDR3 protein. This table has 84,000 or so distinct CDR3 sequences, about 4.3% appearing once. Input material: PBMCs. The receptors stem from a woman aged 60-75 years with multiple sclerosis.

The table lists this clonotype with a few counts. This chain joins TRBV25-1 and TRBJ1-5; no firm D call. The CDR3 has 14 amino acids. The V gene lost 1 base and the J gene lost 1 base, with 5 bases spanning the gap. Germline V gene data show CDR1 as MGHDK and CDR2 as SYGVNS. The CDR3 nucleotides read TGTGCCAGCAGTGAATTTGGCAGCAATCAGCCCCAGCATTTT. It encodes CASSEFGSNQPQHF.

This clonotype was seen at least ten times. The chain employs TRBV5-1 and TRBJ1-2, with D tentatively TRBD1 (5 bases). CDR3 length equals 14 residues. V was shortened by 0 bases and J by 8 bases, with 14 bases between the two germline ends. Looked up from germline, CDR1 is SGHRS and CDR2 is YFSETQ. The chain's CDR3 is CASSLDRSLGGYTF. The DNA of the CDR3 is TGCGCCAGCAGCTTGGACAGGTCGTTGGGAGGCTACACCTTC.

This clonotype was found many times. The chain is built from TRBV19 and TRBJ1-1; D is possibly TRBD1 (5 bases). The germline V gene has CDR1 LNHDA and CDR2 SQIVND (reference sequence). V lost 8 bases and J 7 bases, leaving 14 bases between the germline ends. CDR3 length: 12 amino acids. CDR3 nucleotide sequence: TGTGCCAGTGGGGACCGCCACCTTGAAGCTTTCTTT. Its translation: CASGDRHLEAFF. Full variable domain (outside the CDR3, taken from reference TRBV19 and TRBJ1-1): DGGITQSPKYLFRKEGQNVTLSCEQNLNHDAMYWYRQDPGQGLRLIYYSQIVNDFQKGDIAEGYSVSREKKESFPLTVTSAQKNPTAFYLCASGDRHLEAFFGQGTRLTVV.

This clonotype was detected many times. CDR3 region: CASSLDFIRSYNEQFF. The CDR3 nucleotides are TGTGCCAGCAGCCTAGACTTTATAAGGTCCTACAATGAGCAGTTCTTC. This rearrangement joins TRBV5-6 to TRBJ2-1; D gene unclear. The V end was cut by 4 bases, the J end by 1 base, with 15 bases between. The CDR3 covers 16 residues. Per germline, CDR1 SGHDT and CDR2 YYEEEE.

Ten or more counts support this clonotype. The chain carries TRBV5-1 and TRBJ2-5, with TRBD1 as a possible D gene (5 bases). V was clipped by 4 bases and J by 5 bases, with 18 bases between them. The CDR3 is made up of 15 amino acids. The germline CDR1 and CDR2 sequences are SGHRS and YFSETQ. The DNA for the CDR3 is TGCGCCAGCAGCCGGACACCGGCAGGGATTGAGACCCAGTACTTC. Amino acids: CASSRTPAGIETQYF.

This clonotype occurred many times. This sequence joins TRBV5-1 and TRBJ2-1, with D tentatively TRBD1 or TRBD2 (5 bases each). Germline V lookup: CDR1 SGHRS, CDR2 YFSETQ. The CDR3 sequence is 15 residues long. Deletions cut 0 bases from V and 10 bases from J, with 17 bases between. The CDR3 DNA is TGCGCCAGCAGCTTGGAGGGGACCAGGGAAAAGGAGCAGTTCTTC. Protein product: CASSLEGTREKEQFF.

Ten or more counts support this clonotype. The CDR3: CASSLGGTAYEQYF. The CDR3 DNA sequence: TGTGCCAGCAGCTTAGGAGGGACAGCCTACGAGCAGTACTTC. The rearrangement links TRBV7-2 to TRBJ2-7; 7 nucleotides agree with TRBD1. Germline trimming cut 1 base from V and 2 bases from J; bases unmatched to any gene: 2. The germline CDR1 and CDR2 sequences are SGHTA and FQGNSA. The CDR3 is 14 residues long.

This clonotype was seen many times. The genes are TRBV5-1 and TRBJ2-7; D perhaps matches TRBD1 (7 bases). Germline loops: CDR1 SGHRS, CDR2 YFSETQ. The CDR3 has 14 residues. V dropped 4 bases and J dropped 5 bases, with 16 bases sitting between them. CDR3 nucleotides: TGCGCCAGCAGCCCCAACAGGGGAGGCAACGAGCAGTACTTC. Its translation is CASSPNRGGNEQYF.

In regard to this clonotype: This clone may be a read error of a much larger clone one base away. The chain uses TRBV29-1 and TRBJ1-1; no clear D gene. V was trimmed by 4 bases and J by 4 bases, leaving 7 bases between them. This CDR3 is built from 11 residues. The germline CDR1 and CDR2 sequences are SQVTM and ANQGSEA. The CDR3 bases are TGCAGCGTTGTCGGCTTCACTGAAGCTTTCTTT. This sequence encodes CSVVGFTEAFF.

This clonotype was seen only a few times. The chain uses TRBV30 and TRBJ1-6, with D tentatively TRBD1 (5 bases). V was pared by 5 bases and J by 7 bases, with 12 bases between. The CDR3 covers 13 residues. Germline V CDR1 and CDR2: GTSNPN, SVGIG (reference sequence). CDR3 DNA sequence: TGTGCCTGGCAACCAGGGAGAAATTCACCCCTCCACTTT. Protein product: CAWQPGRNSPLHF. The variable domain in full, completed from reference TRBV30 and TRBJ1-6, reads SQTIHQWPATLVQPVGSPLSLECTVEGTSNPNLYWYRQAAGRGLQLLFYSVGIGQISSEVPQNLSASRPQDRQFILSSKKLLLSDSGFYLCAWQPGRNSPLHFGNGTRLTVT.

This clonotype was observed at least ten times. The chain couples TRBV5-1 to TRBJ2-7; TRBD2 is a possible D gene (7 bases). Per the germline V gene, CDR1 is SGHRS and CDR2 is YFSETQ. The ends were cut back, 4 bases at V and 4 bases at J, with 15 bases in the middle. CDR3 size: 14 residues. The CDR3 is CASSPVAGAYEQYF. The CDR3 bases are TGCGCCAGCAGCCCTGTCGCGGGGGCTTACGAGCAGTACTTC. Drawing the rest from reference TRBV5-1 and TRBJ2-7, the complete variable domain is KAGVTQTPRYLIKTRGQQVTLSCSPISGHRSVSWYQQTPGQGLQFLFEYFSETQRNKGNFPGRFSGRQFSNSRSEMNVSTLELGDSALYLCASSPVAGAYEQYFGPGTRLTVT.

This clonotype was observed many times. The chain couples TRBV25-1 to TRBJ2-1, with D maybe TRBD2 (6 bases). Trimming stripped 7 bases from V and 5 bases from J, with 15 bases between. In germline, CDR1 is MGHDK, CDR2 SYGVNS. The CDR3 is made up of 14 amino acids. This CDR3 reads CASISRGINNEQFF. As DNA, the CDR3 is TGTGCCAGCATTTCGCGGGGAATTAACAATGAGCAGTTCTTC.

This clonotype was observed many times. This sequence joins TRBV6-1 and TRBJ1-4; no firm D call. The germline CDR1 and CDR2 sequences are MNHNS and SASEGT. With 2 bases removed from V and 4 bases from J, the gap between germline ends came to 11 bases. The CDR3 is 15 residues long. The CDR3 spells CASSEIRRINEKLFF. CDR3 nucleotide sequence: TGTGCCAGCAGTGAAATAAGGCGGATTAATGAAAAACTGTTTTTT.

This clonotype occurred many times. This chain uses TRBV20-1 with TRBJ2-5; 8 bases agree with TRBD2. From germline, CDR1 is DFQATT and CDR2 SNEGSKA (reference sequence). This CDR3 is built from 12 residues. V shed 6 bases and J 6 bases; nucleotides not matched to a gene: 6. Written as DNA, the CDR3 is TGCAGTGCCTTAGCGGGGCGGCAGACCCAGTACTTC. Encoded protein: CSALAGRQTQYF.

This clonotype showed up many times. This chain connects TRBV14 to TRBJ1-1; 7 nucleotides align to TRBD1. Unmatched junction bases numbered 5, after V lost 4 bases and J lost 6 bases. This CDR3 contains 13 residues. In germline, CDR1 is SGHDN, CDR2 FVKESK. The CDR3 bases are TGTGCCAGCAGCCCGACAGGGATCGCTGAAGCTTTCTTT. Its translation is CASSPTGIAEAFF.